These T cell receptor beta chains were read from a single sample in a study of cytomegalovirus exposure and HLA in healthy donors. Profiled with immunoSEQ multiplex PCR; TCRdb holds only in-frame clones, not every one. The table lists about 240,000 clones, approximately 87% of them singletons. Sequencing was carried out using PBMCs. These receptors all come from a man between 18 and 29 years old in good health and CMV-seronegative. Each CDR3 is given with its conserved first and last residue. Each record gives: V gene, clone size, D gene, J gene, CDR3 DNA, CDR3 protein. D genes are given only for firm matches. Clone sizes are given selectively: once, few, many, or a class where the clone is expanded.

TRBV25-1	-	-	TRBJ1-1	TGTGCCAGCAGTGAATATAGCACTGAAGCTTTCTTT	CASSEYSTEAFF
TRBV4-1	-	-	TRBJ2-7	TGCGCCAGCAGCCAAGATGCGGCCTACGAGCAGTACTTC	CASSQDAAYEQYF
TRBV9	-	TRBD2	TRBJ2-7	TGTGCCAGCAGCGCATCTAGCGGGAGGGCCTACGAGCAGTACTTC	CASSASSGRAYEQYF
TRBV9	-	TRBD2	TRBJ2-2	TGTGCCAGCAGCGTTCAAGCGGGGGGGCCCGGGGAGCTGTTTTTT	CASSVQAGGPGELFF
TRBV5-4	-	-	TRBJ2-3	TGTGCCAGCAGCGCCGGGGGTTATACGCAGTATTTT	CASSAGGYTQYF
TRBV5-6	-	-	TRBJ1-1	TGTGCCAGCAGGCCAGGGTGGGGGGACACTGAAGCTTTCTTT	CASRPGWGDTEAFF
TRBV30	once	-	TRBJ1-1	TGTGCCTGGAGTGTACGACGCAGGCCCATGAACACTGAAGCTTTCTTT	CAWSVRRRPMNTEAFF
TRBV5-8	-	TRBD2	TRBJ2-7	TGTGCCAGCAGCCCCCGGGGGGGGGCTCTCTACGAGCAGTACTTC	CASSPRGGALYEQYF
TRBV7-2	-	TRBD2	TRBJ2-3	TGTGCCAGCAGCTGGGGTCCGGCGGGAGGCCATACAGATACGCAGTATTTT	CASSWGPAGGHTDTQYF
TRBV4-1	once	-	TRBJ1-5	TGCGCCAGCAGCGTCATAGGCGAGGAACAGCCCCAGCATTTT	CASSVIGEEQPQHF
TRBV2	-	TRBD2	TRBJ2-2	TGTGCCAGCAAAAGCGGGGCGAACACCGGGGAGCTGTTTTTT	CASKSGANTGELFF
TRBV6-6	-	-	TRBJ2-7	TGTGCCAGCAGTTACGGCGGGTACTCCTACGAGCAGTACTTC	CASSYGGYSYEQYF
TRBV7-2	-	TRBD1	TRBJ1-2	TGTGCCAGCAGCTTAGTTTATTGGGACAGGGAGACCTATGGCTACACCTTC	CASSLVYWDRETYGYTF
TRBV4-2	-	-	TRBJ2-7	TGTGCCAGCAGAAAGGACAGGCGGGACTACGAGCAGTACTTC	CASRKDRRDYEQYF
TRBV9	once	TRBD2	TRBJ2-3	TGTGCCAGCAGCGTAGCCGGGACTAGGGCCACAGATACGCAGTATTTT	CASSVAGTRATDTQYF
TRBV6-5	few	-	TRBJ1-2	TGTGCCAGCAGTGACGAGGTTGACGGCTACACCTTC	CASSDEVDGYTF
TRBV7-2	-	TRBD1	TRBJ2-5	TGTGCCAGCACCTACTCAGGGACAGGGCGAGAGACCCAGTACTTC	CASTYSGTGRETQYF
TRBV7-9	-	-	TRBJ2-2	TGTGCCAGCAGCCCAATTTCCATTAGCTGGGAGCTGTTTTTT	CASSPISISWELFF
TRBV2	-	TRBD1	TRBJ1-2	TGTGCCAGCAATAGCCGACAGGGATCAGATGGCTACACCTTC	CASNSRQGSDGYTF
TRBV6-1	once	-	TRBJ1-1	TGTGCCAGCAGTGAAGCTCAAACATCTGAAGCTTTCTTT	CASSEAQTSEAFF
TRBV20-1	-	-	TRBJ2-7	TGCAGTGCTAGGGAGGGTTCATGGCAGTACTTC	CSAREGSWQYF
TRBV5-8	-	-	TRBJ1-2	TGTGCCAGCAGTTCCACAGGGACCTATGGCTACACCTTC	CASSSTGTYGYTF
TRBV5-1	once	-	TRBJ1-1	TGCGCCAGCAGCGTGACTGTGAACACTGAAGCTTTCTTT	CASSVTVNTEAFF
TRBV27	-	-	TRBJ2-4	TGTGCCAGCAGTTTATTAGCAGGGATCCCCATTCAGTACTTC	CASSLLAGIPIQYF
TRBV2	-	TRBD2	TRBJ2-1	TGTGCCGGAGGACTAGCGGGAGTGGGTGAGCAGTTCTTC	CAGGLAGVGEQFF
TRBV6-4	-	TRBD2	TRBJ2-1	TGTGCCAGCAGTGCTCTAGCGGATTCCTACAATGAGCAGTTCTTC	CASSALADSYNEQFF
TRBV7-3	-	TRBD2	TRBJ2-3	TGTGCCAGCAGCTTAAAGGCAGCGGGAGGGCTCTATTTT	CASSLKAAGGLYF
TRBV28	once	-	TRBJ2-2	TGTGCCAGCAGTTTGGGGTTTGGCGGGACCGGGGAGCTGTTTTTT	CASSLGFGGTGELFF
TRBV28	few	TRBD2	TRBJ2-5	TGTGCCAGCAGTTTGGGACTAGCGGACCAAGAGACCCAGTACTTC	CASSLGLADQETQYF
TRBV7-9	few	-	TRBJ1-1	TGTGCCAGCAGTCAAAATCCGGGGACTGAAGCTTTCTTT	CASSQNPGTEAFF
TRBV4-1	-	TRBD2	TRBJ2-3	TGCGCCAGCAGCCAACTTGGGACTAGCGGTCGCACAGATACGCAGTATTTT	CASSQLGTSGRTDTQYF
TRBV7-2	-	-	TRBJ1-2	TGTGCCAGCAGCTTATACGTCGCTACCAACTATGGCTACACCTTC	CASSLYVATNYGYTF
TRBV11-2	-	-	TRBJ2-7	TGTGCCAGCAGCTCGACCCGGGAACTCTACGAGCAGTACTTC	CASSSTRELYEQYF
TRBV6-1	-	-	TRBJ1-2	TGTGCCAGCAGTGAATGGGGACAAGGCAACTATGGCTACACCTTC	CASSEWGQGNYGYTF
TRBV25-1	-	TRBD1	TRBJ1-5	TGTGCCAGCAGTGAGACAGGGCTAAATCAGCCCCAGCATTTT	CASSETGLNQPQHF
TRBV27	-	TRBD2	TRBJ2-2	TGTGCCAGCAGCACCCAGCGGGGTAAATTCCCCGGGGAGCTGTTTTTT	CASSTQRGKFPGELFF
TRBV15	-	-	TRBJ1-4	TGTGCCACCAGCAGAGATCAATACTCGACGGACTATGAAAAACTGTTTTTT	CATSRDQYSTDYEKLFF
TRBV19	-	-	TRBJ1-5	TGTGCCAGCGAATCAGGGCGCAATCAGCCCCAGCATTTT	CASESGRNQPQHF
TRBV19	-	TRBD2	TRBJ2-7	TGTGCCAGTAGTACGGGACTAGCGGGAGACTACGAGCAGTACTTC	CASSTGLAGDYEQYF
TRBV7-9	-	-	TRBJ2-7	TGTGCCAGCAGCTTCGGGACAATCTACGAGCAGTACTTC	CASSFGTIYEQYF
TRBV11-2	-	TRBD1	TRBJ1-1	TGTGCCAGCAGGAGCAGTGTCGGACAGGGAAAATCTGAAGCTTTCTTT	CASRSSVGQGKSEAFF
TRBV5-1	once	TRBD2	TRBJ2-1	TGCGCCAGCAGCGGGAGGGCGGATGGGGCCTACAATGAGCAGTTCTTC	CASSGRADGAYNEQFF
TRBV28	-	-	TRBJ1-6	TGTGCCAGCAGTCAGCCGGGTCTGAATTCACCCCTCCACTTT	CASSQPGLNSPLHF
TRBV7-9	-	-	TRBJ2-7	TGTGCCAGCAGCCCCCTAAGCTACGAGCAGTACTTC	CASSPLSYEQYF
TRBV7-9	-	-	TRBJ2-7	TGTGCCAGCAGCGAAGCCGGGGTCCTCTCTTACGAGCAGTACTTC	CASSEAGVLSYEQYF
TRBV5-1	many	TRBD1	TRBJ2-7	TGCGCCAGCAGCGTGAAGGGGACAGGGGTCTACGAGCAGTACTTC	CASSVKGTGVYEQYF
TRBV5-1	-	TRBD1	TRBJ2-3	TGCGCCAGCAGCTTGGCAGGGGGCTATAGCACAGATACGCAGTATTTT	CASSLAGGYSTDTQYF
TRBV19	-	TRBD1	TRBJ1-2	TGTGCCAGTACTGCCGGGACAGGGAATTCCTATGGCTACACCTTC	CASTAGTGNSYGYTF
TRBV4-3	-	TRBD1	TRBJ1-5	TGCGCCAGCAGCCAAGGGGCAGGGGGAAGTTCGCAGCCCCAGCATTTT	CASSQGAGGSSQPQHF
TRBV28	-	TRBD2	TRBJ2-7	TGTGCCAGCAGCACTAGACTAGCGGGAGGCCGGAACGAGCAGTACTTC	CASSTRLAGGRNEQYF
TRBV6-5	-	-	TRBJ1-4	TGTGCCAGCAGGCCCTCGGTGGGCTATAATGAAAAACTGTTTTTT	CASRPSVGYNEKLFF
TRBV9	-	TRBD2	TRBJ2-7	TGTGCCAGCAGCGCCGGGGGGGTCGCCTCCTACGAGCAGTACTTC	CASSAGGVASYEQYF
TRBV10-3	few	TRBD1	TRBJ1-4	TGTGCCATCAGCAGGGACAGGGGCGATGAAAAACTGTTTTTT	CAISRDRGDEKLFF